This T cell receptor beta chain emerged from a study of blood T cell repertoires in COVID-19. The V end lost 5 bases, the J end lost 2 bases, and 19 bases lay between the germline ends. Germline assignment: CDR1 SGHRS and CDR2 YFSETQ. The CDR3 covers 16 residues. Some clones are missing from TCRdb's copy, which holds only in-frame ones; the method was immunoSEQ multiplex PCR. The top ten clones hold 44% of a sample with roughly 80,000 clones, 81% of them seen once. The sequencing input was peripheral blood. The chain carries TRBV5-1 and TRBJ2-5, with D maybe TRBD2 (5 bases). The sequence derives from a man older than 75 with acute or convalescent COVID-19. In nucleotides, the CDR3 is TGCGCCAGCAGGGAGGATCTTGGGATCTTACAAGAGACCCAGTACTTC. It codes for CASREDLGILQETQYF. Variable domain in full (rest from reference TRBV5-1 and TRBJ2-5): KAGVTQTPRYLIKTRGQQVTLSCSPISGHRSVSWYQQTPGQGLQFLFEYFSETQRNKGNFPGRFSGRQFSNSRSEMNVSTLELGDSALYLCASREDLGILQETQYFGPGTRLLVL.